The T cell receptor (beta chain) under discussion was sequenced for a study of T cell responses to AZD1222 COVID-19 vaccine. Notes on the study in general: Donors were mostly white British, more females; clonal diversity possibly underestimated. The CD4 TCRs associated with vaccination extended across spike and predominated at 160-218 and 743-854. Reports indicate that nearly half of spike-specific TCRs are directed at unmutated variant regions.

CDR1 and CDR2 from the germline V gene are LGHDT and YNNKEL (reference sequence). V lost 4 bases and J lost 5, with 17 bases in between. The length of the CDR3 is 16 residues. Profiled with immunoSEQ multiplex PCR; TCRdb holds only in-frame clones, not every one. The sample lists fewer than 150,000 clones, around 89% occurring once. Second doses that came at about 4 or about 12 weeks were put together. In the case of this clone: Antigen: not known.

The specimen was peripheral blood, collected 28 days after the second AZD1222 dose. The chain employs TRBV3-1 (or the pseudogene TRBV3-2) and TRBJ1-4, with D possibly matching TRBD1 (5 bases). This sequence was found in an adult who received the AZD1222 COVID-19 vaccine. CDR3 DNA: TGTGCCAGCAGCCCCCCCTTCTCCAGGACAAATGAAAAACTGTTTTTT. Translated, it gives CASSPPFSRTNEKLFF.